The T cell receptor beta chain under discussion was sequenced for a study of T cell changes during pregnancy in multiple sclerosis. CDR3 size: 14 residues. The V end was cut by 1 base, the J end by 3 bases, with 9 bases between. Germline CDR1 MGHRA, CDR2 YSYEKL. This clone has a single count. TCRdb keeps only in-frame clones here, not all; method: immunoSEQ multiplex PCR. The sample yields 65,000 to 95,000 clones, 89% seen once. The sequence came from a female donor with multiple sclerosis, enrolled in a pregnancy study. This specimen was peripheral blood, taken before pregnancy. The chain combines TRBV4-1 with TRBJ1-2; D gene unclear. DNA of the CDR3: TGCGCCAGCAGCCAAGGTGGAGGATACTATGGCTACACCTTC. This sequence encodes CASSQGGGYYGYTF.